A selection of T cell receptor beta chains follows, all from one sample in a study of blood T cell repertoires in COVID-19. TCRdb's table, derived via immunoSEQ multiplex PCR, lists solely in-frame clones and lacks some. Among a few hundred thousand clones listed, approximately 89% were seen once. Sequencing was performed on PBMCs or T cells enriched from blood (not recorded which). These receptors were taken from a woman aged 40 to 50 who had been exposed to COVID-19. CDR3s include the opening cysteine and the closing phenylalanine or tryptophan. D genes are given only for firm matches. Clone size appears in some rows only: once, few, many, or a class for an expanded clone.

D	V	J	size	CDR3	DNA
.	TRBV11-3	TRBJ2-1	.	CASSLEPLSYNEQFF	TGTGCCAGCAGCTTAGAACCACTCTCCTACAATGAGCAGTTCTTC
.	TRBV6-5	TRBJ1-1	once	CASTSGGLEAFF	TGTGCCAGCACAAGCGGGGGGCTGGAAGCTTTCTTT
TRBD2	TRBV29-1	TRBJ2-1	.	CSGGLADYNEQFF	TGCAGCGGGGGACTAGCGGATTACAATGAGCAGTTCTTC
.	TRBV19	TRBJ1-2	.	CASIPSYESLGYTF	TGTGCCAGTATTCCGTCTTATGAGTCTCTGGGCTACACCTTC
.	TRBV14	TRBJ1-2	.	CASSQSTGNADGYTF	TGTGCCAGCAGCCAGTCGACGGGGAATGCGGATGGCTACACCTTC
TRBD2	TRBV7-9	TRBJ2-3	.	CASRLSGSADTQYF	TGTGCCAGCAGGTTAAGCGGGAGTGCAGATACGCAGTATTTT
.	TRBV15	TRBJ1-6	.	CATSRATGSNSPLHF	TGTGCCACCAGCAGGGCGACAGGTAGTAATTCACCCCTCCACTTT
.	TRBV6-2/TRBV6-3	TRBJ1-5	.	CASSYPGPNQPQHF	TGTGCCAGCAGTTATCCAGGGCCCAATCAGCCCCAGCATTTT
.	TRBV11-2	TRBJ1-1	.	CASAQRQGIGEAFF	TGTGCCAGCGCCCAGAGGCAGGGCATCGGTGAAGCTTTCTTT
TRBD1	TRBV3-1/TRBV3-2	TRBJ1-4	.	CASSRWIPGQGSTNEKLFF	TGTGCCAGCAGCCGTTGGATCCCGGGACAGGGGTCTACTAATGAAAAACTGTTTTTT
TRBD1	TRBV7-9	TRBJ2-1	.	CASSARDRGLGEQFF	TGTGCCAGCAGCGCCCGGGACAGGGGATTGGGTGAGCAGTTCTTC
TRBD2	TRBV19	TRBJ2-3	.	CASSHGGGRTDTQYF	TGTGCCAGTAGCCACGGGGGGGGGCGCACAGATACGCAGTATTTT
.	TRBV4-3	TRBJ1-3	once	CASSQYREGNTIYF	TGCGCCAGCAGCCAGTATAGAGAAGGAAACACCATATATTTT
.	TRBV3-1/TRBV3-2	TRBJ1-5	.	CASSQDPGDQPQHF	TGTGCCAGCAGCCAAGATCCCGGGGATCAGCCCCAGCATTTT
TRBD2	TRBV3-1/TRBV3-2	TRBJ2-1	.	CASSQVLAGRRSYNEQFF	TGTGCCAGCAGCCAAGTACTAGCGGGGAGACGCTCCTACAATGAGCAGTTCTTC
.	TRBV18	TRBJ1-3	.	CASSPREKPVSGNTIYF	TGTGCCAGCTCACCACGGGAGAAACCGGTCTCTGGAAACACCATATATTTT
TRBD2	TRBV19	TRBJ2-1	.	CASSPRGLAGYNEQFF	TGTGCCAGTAGTCCACGTGGGCTAGCGGGGTACAATGAGCAGTTCTTC
TRBD1	TRBV3-1/TRBV3-2	TRBJ2-1	.	CASTLTSRGHEQFF	TGTGCCAGCACCCTTACATCCAGGGGGCATGAGCAGTTCTTC
TRBD1	TRBV7-9	TRBJ1-1	.	CASSDRATGGAFF	TGTGCCAGCAGCGACAGGGCCACTGGCGGAGCTTTCTTT
.	TRBV5-6	TRBJ2-1	few	CASIIGAGIRDNEQFF	TGTGCCAGCATCATTGGGGCAGGGATAAGGGACAATGAGCAGTTCTTC
TRBD1	TRBV7-8	TRBJ2-7	.	CASSLGTGDNYEQYF	TGTGCCAGCAGCTTGGGTACAGGGGATAACTACGAGCAGTACTTC
TRBD1	TRBV6-5	TRBJ1-2	.	CASRPRTGAVYGYTF	TGTGCCAGCAGACCCAGGACAGGGGCAGTCTATGGCTACACCTTC
.	TRBV6-5	TRBJ2-7	.	CASSPQGSTYEQYF	TGTGCCAGCAGCCCCCAGGGGTCCACCTACGAGCAGTACTTC
.	TRBV7-9	TRBJ1-1	once	CASSPFGGQDTEAFF	TGTGCCAGCAGCCCATTCGGGGGTCAGGACACTGAAGCTTTCTTT
TRBD1	TRBV5-4	TRBJ1-2	.	CASSTRQGFYGYTF	TGTGCCAGCAGCACCAGACAGGGTTTCTATGGCTACACCTTC
.	TRBV18	TRBJ2-1	.	CASSPPTAGSSYNEQFF	TGTGCCAGCTCACCCCCTACAGCGGGTAGCTCCTACAATGAGCAGTTCTTC
.	TRBV7-2	TRBJ2-7	.	CASSSRSSYEQYF	TGTGCCAGCAGCTCCCGGAGCTCCTACGAGCAGTACTTC
.	TRBV19	TRBJ1-2	few	CASSPTGLTNYGYTF	TGTGCCAGTAGTCCAACAGGGTTAACAAACTATGGCTACACCTTC
.	TRBV7-3	TRBJ1-2	.	CASSPDSTYGYTF	TGTGCCAGCAGCCCTGACAGTACCTATGGCTACACCTTC
.	TRBV11-1	TRBJ2-3	.	CASSFIRAGRTDTQYF	TGTGCCAGCAGCTTTATTCGGGCAGGGAGGACAGATACGCAGTATTTT
.	TRBV30	TRBJ1-5	.	CAWSVPQSDQPQHF	TGTGCCTGGAGTGTACCACAGTCCGATCAGCCCCAGCATTTT
.	TRBV7-9	TRBJ1-4	.	CASSSEGSNEKLFF	TGTGCCAGCAGCTCCGAGGGCTCTAATGAAAAACTGTTTTTT
.	TRBV6-4	TRBJ1-2	.	CASSEGQSPVIYGYTF	TGTGCCAGCAGTGAAGGACAGTCGCCCGTAATCTATGGCTACACCTTC
.	TRBV7-9	TRBJ1-2	.	CASSWSTDYYGYTF	TGTGCCAGCAGCTGGTCAACGGACTACTATGGCTACACCTTC
.	TRBV11-3	TRBJ1-4	.	CASSLQGLTNEKLFF	TGTGCCAGCAGCCTCCAGGGGCTCACTAATGAAAAACTGTTTTTT
.	TRBV2	TRBJ2-7	.	CASSDESRMRYEQYF	TGTGCCAGCAGTGACGAATCAAGAATGAGATACGAGCAGTACTTC
TRBD2	TRBV7-2	TRBJ2-1	.	CASSSSREARNEQFF	TGTGCCAGCAGCTCCTCGCGGGAGGCCCGTAATGAGCAGTTCTTC
TRBD1	TRBV20-1	TRBJ1-5	.	CSASFPPGTGLSNQPQHF	TGCAGTGCTAGTTTCCCCCCTGGGACAGGGTTGAGCAATCAGCCCCAGCATTTT
.	TRBV7-8	TRBJ2-1	.	CASSPAGTRNNEQFF	TGTGCCAGCAGCCCCGCCGGGACACGTAACAATGAGCAGTTCTTC
TRBD2	TRBV10-1	TRBJ2-1	.	CASRAGGPYNEQFF	TGCGCCAGCAGAGCGGGGGGCCCCTACAATGAGCAGTTCTTC
.	TRBV5-5	TRBJ2-1	.	CASSPMNNEQFF	TGTGCCAGCAGCCCTATGAACAATGAGCAGTTCTTC
.	TRBV20-1	TRBJ2-5	.	CSASILGGTETQYF	TGCAGTGCTAGTATTCTCGGCGGGACAGAGACCCAGTACTTC
.	TRBV5-1	TRBJ2-3	.	CASSLEQGTDTQYF	TGCGCCAGCAGCTTGGAACAGGGAACAGATACGCAGTATTTT
.	TRBV5-4	TRBJ2-5	.	CASSLGASGGWVPETQYF	TGTGCCAGCAGCTTGGGGGCGTCGGGGGGCTGGGTCCCAGAGACCCAGTACTTC
TRBD1	TRBV7-9	TRBJ1-3	.	CASGQGSGNTIYF	TGTGCCAGCGGACAGGGGAGCGGAAACACCATATATTTT